Sequencing of this T cell receptor (beta chain) was carried out in a study of blood T cell repertoires in COVID-19. Turning to the study itself: The analysed material was cDNA or gDNA that came from T cells, B-cell-depleted T cells, or PBMCs.

Original data processing: Estimates of nucleated cell counts were drawn from the amplification of reference gene primers. Assay used: immunoSEQ multiplex PCR; TCRdb lists only in-frame clones, some missing. V, J and clone size are taken as reported in that table, and D and trimming were inferred from the DNA itself. Of nearly 250,000 clones listed, over 75% are singletons. Cohorts were based on clinical histories the participants reported. Germline V CDR1 and CDR2: ENHRY, SYGVKD. This CDR3 has 15 residues. Trimming shortened V by 3 bases and J by 6 bases, and 17 bases separated the two germline ends. The V call is TRBV10-3, the J call TRBJ1-1; D call uncertain. The sequencing input was PBMCs or T cells enriched from blood (not recorded which). The receptor was derived from a woman between 50 and 59 years old with acute COVID-19. The CDR3 sequence: CAISDPLLRQAEAFF. CDR3 DNA sequence: TGTGCCATCAGTGACCCCCTACTCCGGCAGGCTGAAGCTTTCTTT.